A single sample is the source of the 6 T cell receptor beta chains below, sequenced in a study of breast tumors, draining lymph nodes, adjacent tissues. TCRdb independently ran MiXCR on the multiplex PCR reads; one entry per CDR3 protein. The sample contains over 100,000 distinct CDR3 sequences, approximately 20% of which appear only once. The lymph nodes were axillary draining lymph nodes from breast cancer patients. Input material: axillary lymph node tissue. The receptors originated from a female donor with breast cancer. Some clones in this sample may be carry-over from other donors' samples.

This clonotype was detected ten times or more. This chain connects TRBV20-1 to TRBJ2-1; D perhaps matches TRBD1 (8 bases). The CDR3 extends over 16 amino acids. Deletions cut 3 bases from V and 7 bases from J, with 22 bases between. From germline, CDR1 is DFQATT and CDR2 SNEGSKA (reference sequence). In nucleotides, the CDR3 is TGCAGTGCTAGGGACAGGGTCGGACTAGGTGAAAATGAGCAGTTCTTC. Protein product: CSARDRVGLGENEQFF.

The table lists this clonotype with a few counts. The chain employs TRBV19 and TRBJ2-2; 10 nucleotides align to TRBD2. With 1 base clipped from V and 6 bases from J, the junction kept 5 bases outside the gene matches. CDR3 length: 16 residues. Germline V gene lookup returns CDR1 LNHDA and CDR2 SQIVND (reference sequence). The CDR3, as DNA: TGTGCCAGTAGTATAGGAGCGGGAGGGCCGGCCGGGGAGCTGTTTTTT. Its protein is CASSIGAGGPAGELFF. Combining the CDR3 with reference TRBV19 and TRBJ2-2 gives the whole variable domain DGGITQSPKYLFRKEGQNVTLSCEQNLNHDAMYWYRQDPGQGLRLIYYSQIVNDFQKGDIAEGYSVSREKKESFPLTVTSAQKNPTAFYLCASSIGAGGPAGELFFGEGSRLTVL.

This clonotype was picked up many times. The V call is TRBV9, the J call TRBJ2-7, with 7 bases identical to TRBD1. The CDR3 runs to 14 residues. V gave up 0 bases and J gave up 4 bases; unmatched junction bases: 4. Germline-derived CDR1 and CDR2 are SGDLS and YYNGEE. Here the CDR3 DNA reads TGTGCCAGCAGCGTAGCGGGCAGGGGGTACGAGCAGTACTTC. Translating it yields CASSVAGRGYEQYF.

This clonotype was detected ten times or more. J is TRBJ2-3 and V is TRBV4-3; the match to TRBD2 covers 13 bases. This CDR3 comprises 18 residues. Trimming at V came to 1 base and at J to 1 base, leaving 5 bases not matched to a gene. The germline V gene has CDR1 LGHNA and CDR2 YSLEER. The CDR3 is CASSQVGTSGKGTDTQYF. The CDR3 bases are TGCGCCAGCAGCCAAGTAGGGACTAGCGGGAAAGGCACAGATACGCAGTATTTT.

This clonotype was seen at least ten times. The chain employs TRBV2 and TRBJ1-3; 7 nucleotides line up with TRBD1. Germline V gene data show CDR1 as SNHLY and CDR2 as FYNNEI. Trimming at V came to 6 bases and at J to 2 bases, leaving 4 bases not matched to a gene. The CDR3 has 14 residues. This CDR3 is CASRLQGAGNTIYF. The CDR3 DNA reads as TGTGCCAGCAGACTTCAGGGGGCTGGAAACACCATATATTTT.

This clonotype was seen many times. The CDR3 loop is CASSEGGASYNEQFF. The CDR3 coding sequence is TGTGCCAGCAGCGAGGGAGGGGCGAGTTACAATGAGCAGTTCTTC. The gene calls are TRBV7-6 and TRBJ2-1; 7 nucleotides align to TRBD2. The V gene end was trimmed by 5 bases and the J gene end by 4 bases; junction bases not matched to a gene: 8. This CDR3 spans 15 amino acids. Germline assignment: CDR1 SGHVS and CDR2 FNYEAQ. Filled out from reference TRBV7-6 and TRBJ2-1, the complete variable domain reads GAGVSQSPRYKVTKRGQDVALRCDPISGHVSLYWYRQALGQGPEFLTYFNYEAQQDKSGLPNDRFSAERPEGSISTLTIQRTEQRDSAMYRCASSEGGASYNEQFFGPGTRLTVL.